This TCR beta chain was recovered during a study of cytomegalovirus exposure and HLA in healthy donors. The wider study: The 100 to 150 validation repertoires and the 666 first-cohort repertoires shared a platform, a later analysis reported.

TCRdb's table, derived via immunoSEQ multiplex PCR, lists solely in-frame clones and lacks some. Among about 110,000 clones listed, roughly 90% were seen once. This CDR3 has 17 residues. V dropped 2 bases and J dropped 11; count of bases not matched to a gene: 13. Germline V gene lookup returns CDR1 SGHVS and CDR2 FNYEAQ. Whole-study findings and limits: Subsequent analysis showed first-cohort TCR clusters tending to co-occur in roughly 130 validation repertoires.

On this clone: Its matching antigen is unknown.

The sample was PBMCs. V and J are TRBV7-6 and TRBJ2-1; 12 nucleotides align to TRBD1. This TCR came from a woman under 30 in good health and CMV-seronegative. CDR3 loop: CASSLLIPGTGGSKQFF. The CDR3 DNA reads as TGTGCCAGCAGCTTACTAATCCCCGGGACAGGGGGCAGTAAGCAGTTCTTC. Together with reference TRBV7-6 and TRBJ2-1, the CDR3 gives the full variable domain: GAGVSQSPRYKVTKRGQDVALRCDPISGHVSLYWYRQALGQGPEFLTYFNYEAQQDKSGLPNDRFSAERPEGSISTLTIQRTEQRDSAMYRCASSLLIPGTGGSKQFFGPGTRLTVL.